This T cell receptor beta chain was sequenced in a study of blood T cell repertoires in COVID-19 (dated by TCRdb to the early 2020s). With respect to the entire study: Samples from collaborators originated in the United States, Italy and Spain and spanned both the acute and convalescent phases of COVID-19. Subjects who had been exposed to COVID-19, were actively infected with it, or had recovered from it provided the deeply sampled blood TCRbeta repertoires that made up the dataset. The repertoires were released in a freely available public database intended as a resource for research on the immune response to SARS-CoV-2. Nearly every sample came with metadata listing a de-identified subject ID, COVID-19 status, age in years and sex. The material from the prospective study consisted of cDNA or gDNA derived from T cells, B-cell-depleted T cells, or PBMCs. Where available, HLA class I and class II types were taken from metadata supplied by the sample provider and were not determined by assay-based typing. The samples were drawn from two sources: the first 160 participants of the ongoing ImmuneRACE study, and some 1,300 subjects contributed by 6 global collaborators. The paper's findings and limits, for the study overall: Clinical and demographic metadata were provided uncurated, with the amount varying by source and participant.

Germline trimming: 7 bases from V, 5 bases from J; junction bases outside gene matches: 11. Taken from cysteine to phenylalanine, the CDR3 has 15 residues. The CDR3 DNA has 45 bases and is translated from base 1. Sequences SEHNR (CDR1) and FQNEAQ (CDR2) are obtained from the germline V gene (reference sequence). TCRbeta CDR3 regions were amplified from genomic DNA by means of the immunoSEQ Assay, a bias-controlled multiplex PCR. The authors' analysis ran thus. The number of nucleated cells in each sample was estimated from the amplification of reference gene primers within the assay. Sequence reads were collapsed and filtered to measure the absolute abundance of every unique TCRbeta CDR3 rearrangement. For each sample, productive Simpson clonality was calculated by taking the square root of Simpson's diversity index across productive rearrangements. This is the immuneACCESS table as TCRdb keeps it, with only in-frame sequences that have V and J called. A part of the clones is gone; compared with another copy, unresolved V genes explain less than half, and the rest is unexplained. V and J calls plus clone size are reproduced from that table; the DNA served to infer D and trimming. Within this sample are around 470,000 clones, with 75% to 90% of them counted one time only. The ten largest account for around 0.95% of the sample.

As concerns this clone: Its cognate antigen has yet to be identified. Base qualities are missing; no much larger clone stands one base away.

At one collaborating source in Seattle, patients were enrolled during active infection and were followed longitudinally through the course of disease. Collaborating institutions collected whole blood in K2EDTA tubes following their own protocols. For TCRbeta analysis, collaborators shipped samples in one of three forms: frozen whole blood, isolated PBMCs, or DNA extracted from either of those sample types. The clonotype was recovered from a man aged 18 to 29 with COVID-19, enrolled during active disease. Sequenced input: peripheral blood. The sequence links TRBV7-9 to TRBJ2-5, with 9 central nucleotides matching TRBD1. The CDR3 protein sequence reads: CASTIRTGEGETQYF. The DNA sequence reads TGTGCCAGCACCATCAGGACAGGGGAGGGGGAGACCCAGTACTTC.